This T cell receptor (beta chain) was recovered during a study of blood T cell repertoires in COVID-19. The germline CDR1 and CDR2 sequences are MRHNA and SNTAGT. Trimming stripped 4 bases from V and 2 bases from J, with 6 bases between. The CDR3 sequence is 13 residues long. Profiled with immunoSEQ multiplex PCR; TCRdb holds only in-frame clones, not every one. In the table there are some 80,000 clones, about three quarters of which are singletons. The clonotype was recovered from a woman aged 80 or over with active or convalescent COVID-19. The chain recombines TRBV6-4 with TRBJ2-1; D uncertain. Input material: peripheral blood. The CDR3 protein is CASSVAPYNEQFF. DNA of the CDR3: TGTGCCAGCAGTGTGGCTCCCTACAATGAGCAGTTCTTC.